This T cell receptor beta chain was sequenced during a study of blood T cell repertoires in COVID-19. Whole-study context: Some COVID-19 samples were acute and others convalescent; all came from the United States, Italy and Spain.

Germline V gene data show CDR1 as MNHNY and CDR2 as SVGAGI (reference sequence). The CDR3 runs to 15 residues. With 5 bases clipped from V and 0 bases from J, the junction kept 5 bases outside the gene matches. Study processing details: Amplified reference gene primers provided the basis for estimating nucleated cell counts. Repertoires were generated with immunoSEQ multiplex PCR, while TCRdb's copy carries only in-frame clones and drops some. Clone size and V and J calls were adopted from that table, with D and trimming inferred from the DNA. The repertoire holds about 67,000 clones, with 75% to 90% as singletons.

Sequenced: peripheral blood. This sequence originates from a man aged 50 or older with active COVID-19. The chain has TRBV6-6 and TRBJ2-7; 9 bases are a match to TRBD1. CDR3 bases: TGTGCCAGCAGTCCTGGGACAGGGAACTCCTACGAGCAGTACTTC. Its translation: CASSPGTGNSYEQYF.